The 21 T cell receptor beta chains below were found in one sample sequenced in a study of CD8 T cells in Susac syndrome. Reverse transcription of about 0.45 to 1 ug RNA was performed with random hexamers. In TCRdb, the immunoSEQ multiplex PCR reads were re-called with MiXCR into one record per CDR3 protein. The sample has over 95,000 distinct CDR3 sequences, approximately 90% seen once. What was sequenced was CD8+ T cells from PBMCs. The receptors derive from a human donor in good health.

The chain uses TRBV7-9 and TRBJ1-1; tentative D call: TRBD1 (6 bases). Germline V lookup: CDR1 SEHNR, CDR2 FQNEAQ (reference sequence). Trimming left V 0 bases short and J 6 bases short, with 14 bases between. The CDR3 totals 15 residues. CDR3 sequence (DNA): TGTGCCAGCAGCTTAGCGACAGGTCTTTTGGCTGAAGCTTTCTTT. Encoded protein: CASSLATGLLAEAFF.

The rearrangement links TRBV7-9 to TRBJ2-1; possible D gene TRBD1, 6 bases. V lost 2 bases and J lost 0, with 8 bases in between. Germline CDR1 SEHNR, CDR2 FQNEAQ (reference sequence). The CDR3 is 15 residues long. CDR3 residues: CASSLRGSSYNEQFF. The DNA for the CDR3 is TGTGCCAGCAGCTTAAGGGGGAGCTCCTACAATGAGCAGTTCTTC.

This clonotype was seen a single time. V gene TRBV24-1 combines with J gene TRBJ1-5; D unclear. Germline CDR1 reads KGHDR; CDR2 reads SFDVKD. The CDR3 is made up of 13 amino acids. The ends were cut back, 5 bases at V and 4 bases at J, with 8 bases in the middle. CDR3 protein: CATSASGNQPQHF. The CDR3 DNA reads as TGTGCCACCAGTGCATCTGGAAATCAGCCCCAGCATTTT.

This sequence joins TRBV6-5 and TRBJ1-1, with D perhaps matching TRBD1 (5 bases). Trimming removed 4 bases at V and 6 bases at J, with 12 bases between. The CDR3 consists of 13 residues. The V gene's germline CDR1 is MNHEY and CDR2 SVGAGI. DNA for the CDR3: TGTGCCAGCAGTTCCTACGGGGGGGCTGAAGCTTTCTTT. As protein: CASSSYGGAEAFF.

This clonotype has just a few counts. The chain's CDR3 is CASSASGDKDEQYF. DNA for the CDR3: TGTGCCAGCAGCGCCTCGGGAGACAAGGACGAGCAGTACTTC. The rearrangement joins TRBV9 to TRBJ2-7; a possible D gene is TRBD2 (6 bases). The V and J ends lost 3 bases and 5 bases respectively, with 15 bases between them. Germline assignment: CDR1 SGDLS and CDR2 YYNGEE. The CDR3 covers 14 residues.

The gene calls are TRBV9 and TRBJ2-1, with D possibly matching TRBD2 (5 bases). Trimming left V 0 bases short and J 5 bases short, with 15 bases between. The CDR3 sequence is 16 residues long. The germline V gene has CDR1 SGDLS and CDR2 YYNGEE. This chain's CDR3 is CASSVELVPVNNEQFF. The DNA for the CDR3 is TGTGCCAGCAGCGTAGAACTAGTACCGGTAAACAATGAGCAGTTCTTC. Drawing the rest from reference TRBV9 and TRBJ2-1, the complete variable domain is DSGVTQTPKHLITATGQRVTLRCSPRSGDLSVYWYQQSLDQGLQFLIQYYNGEERAKGNILERFSAQQFPDLHSELNLSSLELGDSALYFCASSVELVPVNNEQFFGPGTRLTVL.

The CDR3 region is CASSFSISGEITDTQYF. The CDR3 DNA sequence: TGTGCCAGCAGCTTCAGTATTAGCGGGGAGATCACAGATACGCAGTATTTT. The J gene is TRBJ2-3, the V gene TRBV7-9; 8 positions agree with TRBD2. The V gene end was trimmed by 3 bases and the J gene end by 2 bases; junction bases not matched to a gene: 10. The CDR3 is 17 amino acids. Germline V lookup: CDR1 SEHNR, CDR2 FQNEAQ (reference sequence).

The rearrangement uses TRBV4-3 and TRBJ2-5, with TRBD2 matching over 9 bases. The V gene end was trimmed by 4 bases and the J gene end by 5 bases; junction bases not matched to a gene: 11. The germline V gene has CDR1 LGHNA and CDR2 YSLEER. This CDR3 has 16 residues. This CDR3 is CASSRGGAGGGETQYF. In DNA form, the CDR3 reads TGCGCCAGCAGCCGAGGAGGAGCGGGGGGAGGTGAGACCCAGTACTTC.

The chain uses TRBV7-2 and TRBJ2-3; no definite D call. This CDR3 region has 14 residues. V was clipped by 3 bases and J by 0 bases, with 7 bases between them. Germline V gene data show CDR1 as SGHTA and CDR2 as FQGNSA. The CDR3 nucleotides are TGTGCCAGCAGCTTCGGCCCTAGCACAGATACGCAGTATTTT. Amino acid sequence: CASSFGPSTDTQYF.

This clonotype showed up just once. The chain couples TRBV5-1 to TRBJ2-6; perhaps TRBD2 as D (5 bases). In germline, CDR1 is SGHRS, CDR2 YFSETQ. The CDR3 runs to 17 residues. Trimming cost V 1 base and J 2 bases, with 13 bases left between them. Written as DNA, the CDR3 is TGCGCCAGCAGCTTGTTTGTATTCGGGGCTGGGGCCAACGTCCTGACTTTC. Translation: CASSLFVFGAGANVLTF.

The chain employs TRBV2 and TRBJ1-5, with no clear D. V lost 6 bases to trimming and J lost 1 base, with 19 bases between them. The CDR3 is 17 residues long. Germline CDR1 is SNHLY and CDR2 is FYNNEI. This CDR3 reads CASRDRARAGSNQPQHF. The CDR3 bases are TGTGCCAGCAGGGACCGGGCCAGAGCTGGGAGCAATCAGCCCCAGCATTTT.

This chain links TRBV11-2 with TRBJ2-5; possible D gene TRBD2, 5 bases. With 0 bases removed from V and 7 bases from J, the gap between germline ends came to 21 bases. Germline V CDR1 and CDR2: SGHAT, FQNNGV. The CDR3 totals 17 residues. CDR3 bases: TGTGCCAGCAGCTTAGACCCGTGGTCGGTACCCGCGGGGACCCAGTACTTC. As protein: CASSLDPWSVPAGTQYF.

The J gene is TRBJ2-7, the V gene TRBV20-1; 13 bases fit TRBD2. Germline-derived CDR1 and CDR2 are DFQATT and SNEGSKA (reference sequence). This CDR3 region has 19 residues. The junction had 19 bases not matched to a gene; V was cut back by 6 bases and J by 2 bases. The CDR3, as DNA: TGCAGTGCCAAGTTCCCGGGACTAGCGGGACCCTCACCCCCCTACGAGCAGTACTTC. It is translated as CSAKFPGLAGPSPPYEQYF.

The chain uses TRBV10-3 and TRBJ2-1; TRBD1 might be the D (6 bases). CDR1 is ENHRY, CDR2 SYGVKD, per germline. V lost 0 bases and J lost 2, with 14 bases in between. CDR3 length equals 17 residues. CDR3 protein: CAISESNRVSTYNEQFF. The CDR3 DNA is TGTGCCATCAGTGAGTCGAACAGGGTGAGCACCTACAATGAGCAGTTCTTC.

This clonotype appeared once. The chain is built from TRBV20-1 and TRBJ1-1, with unresolved D. This CDR3 is 12 amino acids long. Germline V gene sequence: CDR1 DFQATT, CDR2 SNEGSKA (reference sequence). Trimming pared 3 bases from V and 8 bases from J, leaving 13 bases between. The CDR3 loop is CSASNIQGEAFF. In DNA form, the CDR3 reads TGCAGTGCTAGTAACATCCAAGGAGAAGCTTTCTTT.

This chain links TRBV7-8 with TRBJ2-7; D is perhaps TRBD1 (5 bases). Germline values: CDR1 SGHVS, CDR2 FQNEAQ. The CDR3 totals 15 residues. Trimming stripped 0 bases from V and 3 bases from J, with 12 bases between. Here the CDR3 reads CASSLASGIDYEQYF. In DNA, the CDR3 is TGTGCCAGCAGCTTAGCGTCAGGGATTGACTACGAGCAGTACTTC.

The chain joins TRBV5-1 to TRBJ2-5, with D unresolved. Trimming took off 4 bases at V and 2 bases at J, with 6 bases between the two ends. Germline V lookup: CDR1 SGHRS, CDR2 YFSETQ. The CDR3 length is 12 residues. The CDR3 DNA reads TGCGCCAGCAGCGAACTACAAGAGACCCAGTACTTC. It yields the protein CASSELQETQYF. The full variable domain, with the rest looked up from reference TRBV5-1 and TRBJ2-5, is KAGVTQTPRYLIKTRGQQVTLSCSPISGHRSVSWYQQTPGQGLQFLFEYFSETQRNKGNFPGRFSGRQFSNSRSEMNVSTLELGDSALYLCASSELQETQYFGPGTRLLVL.

The chain combines TRBV12-3 or TRBV12-4 with TRBJ2-1; tentative D call: TRBD2 (5 bases). Trimming removed 6 bases at V and 3 bases at J, with 9 bases between. The CDR3 is 13 residues long. The CDR3 here is CASSLAHYNEQFF. The CDR3 DNA reads as TGTGCCAGCAGCCTAGCCCACTACAATGAGCAGTTCTTC.

The chain is built from TRBV20-1 and TRBJ2-5; 9 positions match TRBD2. The trim removed 3 bases at V and 2 bases at J, leaving 4 bases unmatched. Germline V lookup: CDR1 DFQATT, CDR2 SNEGSKA (reference sequence). CDR3 length equals 14 residues. The CDR3 DNA reads as TGCAGTGCTAGTAGCGGGGGCTTTCAAGAGACCCAGTACTTC. Protein: CSASSGGFQETQYF.

The genes are TRBV29-1 and TRBJ1-2; TRBD1 is a possible D gene (5 bases). V shed 7 bases and J shed 0 bases, with 15 bases lying between them. Germline-derived CDR1 and CDR2 are SQVTM and ANQGSEA. The CDR3 length is 14 residues. This CDR3 reads CSDDWGQANYGYTF. The CDR3 nucleotides read TGCAGCGATGACTGGGGCCAAGCTAACTATGGCTACACCTTC.

The chain combines TRBV7-2 with TRBJ2-7; D is possibly TRBD1 or TRBD2 (5 bases each). The V gene lost 4 bases and the J gene lost 3 bases, with 10 bases spanning the gap. CDR1 is SGHTA and CDR2 is FQGNSA in the germline V gene. This CDR3 contains 13 residues. Written as DNA, the CDR3 is TGTGCCAGCAGCTCGCTTGGGGGCTACGAGCAGTACTTC. Translated: CASSSLGGYEQYF.